The rows below give T cell receptor beta chains drawn from one sample of a study of beta chain features in type 1 diabetes. Measured with immunoSEQ multiplex PCR; TCRdb has only the in-frame clones, and not every one. This table holds about 110,000 clones, approximately 39% found once. Sample: stem cell memory CD4+ T cells from blood. Every receptor here comes from a woman aged 18-30 years in good health. The CDR3 runs from the conserved cysteine through the conserved F or W. Each record gives: CDR3 DNA, CDR3 protein, D gene, V gene, clone size, CDR3 length, J gene. The D gene is left open where the match is weak. Where a row states a size, it is once, few, many or the class of an expanded clone; other rows omit it.

TGCGCCAGCAGCCAAGCAGACCGGGACAGGGTTTCTGGGGCCAACGTCCTGACTTTC | CASSQADRDRVSGANVLTF | TRBD1 | TRBV4-3 | few | 19 | TRBJ2-6
TGTGCCAGCGGGAGGGGGACTAGCGGACAAGAGACCCAGTACTTC | CASGRGTSGQETQYF | TRBD2 | TRBV9 | NA | 15 | TRBJ2-5
TGTGCCAGCAGTTTACTAAGCGGGCCCTCCTACGAGCAGTACTTC | CASSLLSGPSYEQYF | NA | TRBV28 | NA | 15 | TRBJ2-7
TGTGCCAGTAGTATTGTAGGACAGGGGGACTTGCAGCCCCAGCATTTT | CASSIVGQGDLQPQHF | TRBD1 | TRBV19 | NA | 16 | TRBJ1-5
TGTGCCAGTAGTACTAGCGGTAGGGAAGAGACCCAGTACTTC | CASSTSGREETQYF | TRBD2 | TRBV19 | NA | 14 | TRBJ2-5
TGTGCCACCAGCAGTAAGTTCAACAGGGGGCGAATATACAATGAGCAGTTCTTC | CATSSKFNRGRIYNEQFF | TRBD1 | TRBV15 | NA | 18 | TRBJ2-1
TGTGCCAGCAGCTCCCAGGGGTGGGAGCAGTACTTC | CASSSQGWEQYF | NA | TRBV7-9 | NA | 12 | TRBJ2-7
TGCAGCGTTTCCGGGACAATAGGGTTCAATGAGCAGTTCTTC | CSVSGTIGFNEQFF | NA | TRBV29-1 | few | 14 | TRBJ2-1
TGTGCCAGCAGTTACTCGAGGACAGCCGACCTCGTGGCCCAGTACTTC | CASSYSRTADLVAQYF | NA | TRBV6-5 | NA | 16 | TRBJ2-5
TGCACCACCGGGACAGGGATGATGAATACGCAGTATTTT | CTTGTGMMNTQYF | TRBD1 | TRBV18 | NA | 13 | TRBJ2-3
TGTGCCAGCAGCCGACGACTAGCGGGAGGACCGGTCAATGAGCAGTTCTTC | CASSRRLAGGPVNEQFF | TRBD2 | TRBV5-6 | few | 17 | TRBJ2-1
TGTGCCTGGAGTGTTTATTCAGCGGGACGGAAGATGAACACCATATATTTT | CAWSVYSAGRKMNTIYF | NA | TRBV30 | NA | 17 | TRBJ1-3
TGTGCCAGCAGTTTAAGGGGGAGGGGAAGGGGGACCTACAATGAGCAGTTCTTC | CASSLRGRGRGTYNEQFF | NA | TRBV28 | few | 18 | TRBJ2-1
TGTGCCAGCAGTTTATCGCTGAGCGGGAGCTCCTACAATGAGCAGTTCTTC | CASSLSLSGSSYNEQFF | TRBD2 | TRBV28 | few | 17 | TRBJ2-1
TGCGCCAGCAGCTCCCGGGGAGCGGCCTACAATGAGCAGTTCTTC | CASSSRGAAYNEQFF | NA | TRBV5-1 | NA | 15 | TRBJ2-1
TGTGCCTGGAGTAGGTACATAAGAAAACTACGCTCTGGAAACACCATATATTTT | CAWSRYIRKLRSGNTIYF | NA | TRBV30 | NA | 18 | TRBJ1-3
TGTGCCAGCAGTTACGACGGACTAGCGGGAAATGAGCAGTTCTTC | CASSYDGLAGNEQFF | TRBD2 | TRBV6-6 | NA | 15 | TRBJ2-1
TGCGCCAGCAGCCGCGGGGGCGCGGACACTGAAGCTTTCTTT | CASSRGGADTEAFF | NA | TRBV5-1 | NA | 14 | TRBJ1-1
TGTGCCAGCAGACTGAAGGGGCTCATATATTTT | CASRLKGLIYF | NA | TRBV7-2 | NA | 11 | TRBJ1-3
TGTGCCAGCAGCTCGTATCCGGATACGCAGTATTTT | CASSSYPDTQYF | NA | TRBV7-2 | few | 12 | TRBJ2-3
TGTGCCAGCAGAACACAGACTAGCTCGGTCGAGCAGTACTTC | CASRTQTSSVEQYF | TRBD2 | TRBV7-2 | NA | 14 | TRBJ2-7
TGTGCCAGCAGATCAGGACAGACACTGAACACCGGGGAGCTGTTTTTT | CASRSGQTLNTGELFF | NA | TRBV6-6 | NA | 16 | TRBJ2-2
TGTGCCAGCAGCCCTTGGGGAGGGCACGTATATCAAGAGACCCAGTACTTC | CASSPWGGHVYQETQYF | TRBD2 | TRBV7-9 | NA | 17 | TRBJ2-5
TGTGCCAGCAGCCCGGGACAGGGTTCTTCGAGTGGCTACACCTTC | CASSPGQGSSSGYTF | TRBD1 | TRBV7-9 | NA | 15 | TRBJ1-2
TGTGCCAGCTCCCAAGGACTAGGGGACGCCGGGGAGCTGTTTTTT | CASSQGLGDAGELFF | TRBD2 | TRBV9 | NA | 15 | TRBJ2-2
TGCAGCGTGGGACAGGGTCGGGGTGGGGAGTACTTC | CSVGQGRGGEYF | TRBD1 | TRBV29-1 | few | 12 | TRBJ2-7
TGTGCCAGCAGTTACGACTGGACAGCTTCCTACGAGCAGTACTTC | CASSYDWTASYEQYF | NA | TRBV6-5 | NA | 15 | TRBJ2-7
TGTGCCAGCACTCGATCTCCGGTACAGGACACAGATACGCAGTATTTT | CASTRSPVQDTDTQYF | NA | TRBV2 | NA | 16 | TRBJ2-3
TGCGCCAGCAGTGAGGACAACTCCTACGAGCAGTACTTC | CASSEDNSYEQYF | NA | TRBV5-1 | few | 13 | TRBJ2-7